Each of the 27 T cell receptor beta chains below was sequenced from the same sample in a study of T cell responses to AZD1222 COVID-19 vaccine. Profiling relied on immunoSEQ multiplex PCR, and the TCRdb table lists in-frame clones only, not all of them. The sample carries 130,000 or so clones, roughly 90% recorded once. The sequenced sample was peripheral blood, obtained 28 days after the second AZD1222 dose. These receptors were collected from an adult who received the AZD1222 COVID-19 vaccine.

V and J are TRBV7-2 and TRBJ2-6, with D perhaps matching TRBD1 (6 bases). The V gene lost 5 bases and the J gene lost 0 bases, with 14 bases spanning the gap. Looked up from germline, CDR1 is SGHTA and CDR2 is FQGNSA. The CDR3 is 17 residues long. The CDR3 DNA reads TGTGCCAGCAGCCCCGGGACAAGTCTCTCTGGGGCCAACGTCCTGACTTTC. Its protein product is CASSPGTSLSGANVLTF.

The rearrangement joins TRBV7-9 to TRBJ2-3; tentative D call: TRBD1 (6 bases). The CDR3 is 15 residues long. Per germline, CDR1 SEHNR and CDR2 FQNEAQ (reference sequence). The V end lost 0 bases, the J end lost 0 bases, and 7 bases lay between the germline ends. The CDR3 sequence is CASSLATGSTDTQYF. CDR3 DNA sequence: TGTGCCAGCAGCTTAGCCACAGGGAGCACAGATACGCAGTATTTT.

The chain uses TRBV30 and TRBJ2-1; 10 bases fit TRBD2. Germline V gene lookup returns CDR1 GTSNPN and CDR2 SVGIG (reference sequence). The CDR3 sequence is 15 residues long. Germline trimming cut 1 base from V and 2 bases from J; bases unmatched to any gene: 2. CDR3: CAWSGGTSAYNEQFF. CDR3 sequence (DNA): TGTGCCTGGAGTGGCGGGACTAGCGCCTACAATGAGCAGTTCTTC.

The rearrangement uses TRBV27 and TRBJ2-4; D is unclear. The V and J ends lost 10 bases and 6 bases respectively, with 10 bases between them. The germline V gene has CDR1 MNHEY and CDR2 SMNVEV (reference sequence). The CDR3 totals 11 residues. CDR3 nucleotide sequence: TGTGCCACCACCCGAGCAAACATTCAGTACTTC. This translates into CATTRANIQYF.

The chain couples TRBV7-2 to TRBJ2-1; no clear D. Germline V lookup: CDR1 SGHTA, CDR2 FQGNSA. The CDR3 covers 13 residues. V shed 6 bases and J shed 4 bases, with 10 bases lying between them. The CDR3 sequence: CASSLTTYNEQFF. CDR3 DNA sequence: TGTGCCAGCAGTCTCACAACGTACAATGAGCAGTTCTTC.

The gene calls are TRBV5-4 and TRBJ1-1; the D gene is possibly TRBD1 (6 bases). Germline V lookup: CDR1 SGHNT, CDR2 YYREEE (reference sequence). Trimming stripped 6 bases from V and 1 base from J, with 19 bases between. The CDR3 is 16 amino acids. The CDR3 DNA reads as TGTGCCAGCATCCCTTTCCCCCAGGGGTCGAACACTGAAGCTTTCTTT. Protein product: CASIPFPQGSNTEAFF.

The chain carries TRBV11-2 and TRBJ2-7; TRBD2 agrees at 8 bases. Trimming cost V 0 bases and J 5 bases; bases outside gene matches: 6. This CDR3 has 15 residues. Per germline, CDR1 SGHAT and CDR2 FQNNGV. This chain's CDR3 is CASSLEGFSGNEQYF. DNA for the CDR3: TGTGCCAGCAGCTTAGAGGGTTTTAGCGGGAACGAGCAGTACTTC.

The gene calls are TRBV6-5 and TRBJ2-2, with a tentative D call TRBD1 (5 bases). Germline V gene lookup returns CDR1 MNHEY and CDR2 SVGAGI. Trimming removed 10 bases from V and 2 bases from J, with 11 bases in between. This CDR3 region has 13 residues. The CDR3 loop reads CAIKTDNTGELFF. For the CDR3, the DNA is TGTGCCATTAAGACAGATAACACCGGGGAGCTGTTTTTT.

The genes are TRBV2 and TRBJ2-7, with D possibly TRBD2 on 5 matching bases. Germline CDR1 SNHLY, CDR2 FYNNEI. The CDR3 has 15 residues. Trimming took off 4 bases at V and 4 bases at J, with 17 bases between the two ends. CDR3 bases: TGTGCCAGCAGTGGAGAGAGGGCTTCGGGTTACGAGCAGTACTTC. The encoded protein is CASSGERASGYEQYF.

This clone was picked up one time. The V call is TRBV29-1, the J call TRBJ2-7; TRBD2 matches at 9 bases. The V segment lost 4 bases and the J segment 3 bases; nucleotides outside the gene matches: 4. This CDR3 region has 13 residues. Germline assignment: CDR1 SQVTM and CDR2 ANQGSEA. As DNA, the CDR3 is TGCAGCGTTGCACTAGCGGGTATCTACGAGCAGTACTTC. This codes for CSVALAGIYEQYF.

The chain uses TRBV10-3 and TRBJ2-5; D is perhaps TRBD1 (5 bases). The germline CDR1 and CDR2 sequences are ENHRY and SYGVKD. The CDR3 sequence is 13 residues long. V shed 0 bases and J shed 3 bases, with 5 bases lying between them. The CDR3 reads CAISESREETQYF. In nucleotides, the CDR3 is TGTGCCATCAGTGAGTCCAGGGAAGAGACCCAGTACTTC.

V usage is TRBV2 and J usage is TRBJ2-1, with D tentatively TRBD1 or TRBD2 (6 bases each). Germline assignment: CDR1 SNHLY and CDR2 FYNNEI. CDR3 length: 16 amino acids. Trimming took off 5 bases at V and 3 bases at J, with 17 bases between the two ends. In DNA, the CDR3 is TGTGCCAGCAGTCCTCTGGTGGGGGGCGACTACAATGAGCAGTTCTTC. It codes for CASSPLVGGDYNEQFF.

The chain has TRBV27 and TRBJ2-7, with 9 bases matching TRBD1. The CDR3 covers 15 residues. After removal of 5 bases from V and 6 bases from J, the junction contained 11 bases not matched to a gene. Germline CDR1 and CDR2: MNHEY and SMNVEV (reference sequence). DNA for the CDR3: TGTGCCAGCAGTGCTCCCGGGACAGGGAATACCGAGCAGTACTTC. Amino acid sequence: CASSAPGTGNTEQYF.

The chain carries TRBV7-2 and TRBJ2-2; TRBD1 aligns across 7 bases. The CDR3 contains 16 residues. Trimming removed 5 bases from V and 5 bases from J; junction bases left unmatched: 11. CDR1 is SGHTA, CDR2 FQGNSA, per germline. The CDR3 DNA reads as TGTGCCAGCAGCCCCGGACAGGCTGGACGAACCGGGGAGCTGTTTTTT. Its translation is CASSPGQAGRTGELFF.

This clone was seen once. The chain is built from TRBV10-3 and TRBJ1-2; TRBD1 matches 7 bases. Germline V lookup: CDR1 ENHRY, CDR2 SYGVKD. The CDR3 spans 15 residues. J lost 4 bases, V lost 10 bases, and 15 bases had no gene match. CDR3 loop: CATSGTVRYGYGYTF. CDR3 coding DNA: TGTGCCACCTCCGGGACAGTCCGGTATGGCTATGGCTACACCTTC.

The chain employs TRBV18 and TRBJ1-1; D gene uncertain. The germline V and J ends were trimmed by 4 bases and 3 bases, with 9 bases remaining between them. This CDR3 contains 13 residues. Germline V CDR1 and CDR2: KGHSH, LQKENI. The CDR3, as DNA: TGTGCCAGCTCACAGGGTCGGGACACTGAAGCTTTCTTT. Residues: CASSQGRDTEAFF.

V gene TRBV3-1 (or the pseudogene TRBV3-2) combines with J gene TRBJ2-1; 9 bases agree with TRBD1. Germline CDR1 is LGHDT and CDR2 is YNNKEL (reference sequence). With V trimmed by 4 bases and J by 3 bases, 10 bases remained unmatched. This CDR3 has 17 amino acids. The CDR3 DNA reads TGTGCCAGCAGCCCCACACCGGGACAGGGTTTCTACAATGAGCAGTTCTTC. This codes for CASSPTPGQGFYNEQFF.

V is TRBV7-6 and J is TRBJ2-7; 7 bases fit TRBD1. Germline loops: CDR1 SGHVS, CDR2 FNYEAQ. V lost 4 bases, J lost 2 bases, and 2 bases stayed unmatched. The CDR3 totals 13 residues. The CDR3 coding sequence is TGTGCCAGCAGCTCGGGACAGCCCTACGAGCAGTACTTC. Protein sequence: CASSSGQPYEQYF.

V and J are TRBV27 and TRBJ1-5; 10 bases are a match to TRBD1. Germline V gene lookup returns CDR1 MNHEY and CDR2 SMNVEV (reference sequence). The CDR3 consists of 16 residues. V dropped 6 bases and J dropped 7; count of bases not matched to a gene: 12. Here the CDR3 reads CASRLDGTGAEQPQHF. The CDR3 DNA reads TGTGCCAGCAGGCTAGACGGGACAGGGGCGGAGCAGCCCCAGCATTTT.

The chain combines TRBV4-1 with TRBJ2-7; the match to TRBD2 covers 9 bases. The CDR3 extends over 15 amino acids. Germline-derived CDR1 and CDR2 are MGHRA and YSYEKL. The V segment lost 2 bases and the J segment 2 bases; nucleotides outside the gene matches: 4. The CDR3 loop is CASSQPTSGPYEQYF. CDR3 DNA: TGCGCCAGCAGCCAACCGACTAGCGGTCCCTACGAGCAGTACTTC.

This chain links TRBV2 with TRBJ2-3; D is ambiguous. CDR3 length: 14 amino acids. Germline V lookup: CDR1 SNHLY, CDR2 FYNNEI. V was shortened by 8 bases and J by 0 bases, with 12 bases between the two germline ends. CDR3 in DNA: TGTGCCAGCTGCCCAATGAAAAGCACAGATACGCAGTATTTT. Its translation: CASCPMKSTDTQYF.

This chain connects TRBV11-3 to TRBJ2-1, with D perhaps TRBD1 (6 bases). Germline V gene data show CDR1 as SGHNT and CDR2 as YENEEA. Trimming removed 7 bases at V and 10 bases at J, with 20 bases between. This CDR3 has 14 residues. CDR3 bases: TGTGCCAGCACCGACCGGGACAATTCGAACGAGCAGTTCTTC. This sequence encodes CASTDRDNSNEQFF.

The chain couples TRBV27 to TRBJ1-6; D unresolved. The CDR3 is made up of 13 amino acids. The germline CDR1 and CDR2 sequences are MNHEY and SMNVEV (reference sequence). V was trimmed by 2 bases and J by 10 bases, leaving 9 bases between them. The CDR3 nucleotides are TGTGCCAGCAGTTTAAACGGAAACTCACCCCTCCACTTT. Translated: CASSLNGNSPLHF.

This chain links TRBV6-1 with TRBJ1-6; maybe TRBD1 (5 bases). Germline V gives CDR1 MNHNS, CDR2 SASEGT. The CDR3 contains 14 residues. V dropped 1 base and J dropped 10 bases, with 11 bases sitting between them. The CDR3 DNA is TGTGCCAGCAGTGAAGGGGGGAGGAGCTCACCCCTCCACTTT. Translated, it gives CASSEGGRSSPLHF.

The chain employs TRBV6-5 and TRBJ1-5; a possible D gene is TRBD1 (6 bases). Germline V gives CDR1 MNHEY, CDR2 SVGAGI. CDR3 size: 15 residues. V was trimmed by 5 bases and J by 2 bases, leaving 13 bases between them. CDR3 in DNA: TGTGCCAGCAGTAGACAGGCCTGGGGCAATCAGCCCCAGCATTTT. Amino acids: CASSRQAWGNQPQHF.

The rearrangement links TRBV29-1 to TRBJ2-1; 15 nucleotides align to TRBD2. Germline V gives CDR1 SQVTM, CDR2 ANQGSEA. Trimming took 8 bases from V and 4 from J; bases not matched to a gene: 6. The CDR3 loop spans 15 amino acids. The CDR3 region is CSTTGLAGGYNEQFF. The DNA for the CDR3 is TGCAGCACGACAGGACTAGCGGGAGGGTACAATGAGCAGTTCTTC.

The chain recombines TRBV10-3 with TRBJ1-3; no clear D. This CDR3 has 15 residues. Trimming cost V 2 bases and J 5 bases, with 13 bases left between them. From germline, CDR1 is ENHRY and CDR2 SYGVKD. The CDR3 DNA is TGTGCCATCAGTGAGGGGCCGCAAGGGAGAAACACCATATATTTT. Protein product: CAISEGPQGRNTIYF.